A single sample gave rise to the 5 T cell receptor beta chains below, sequenced in a study of siplizumab effects on memory and regulatory T cells. The protocol was immunoSEQ multiplex PCR, while the TCRdb copy is restricted to in-frame clones and leaves out a portion. The sample shows about 100,000 clones, about 93% of them seen only once. Sequencing was performed on CD4+ T cells sorted from blood. The receptors derive from a human donor in good health.

Only a few counts were recorded for this clone. This chain joins TRBV7-3 and TRBJ1-6; D is ambiguous. The CDR3 extends over 15 amino acids. CDR1 and CDR2 (germline): SGHTA, FQGTGA. V lost 5 bases to trimming and J lost 4 bases, with 12 bases between them. DNA of the CDR3: TGTGCCAGCAGCGCGACAATTTCTTATAATTCACCCCTCCACTTT. Translated, it gives CASSATISYNSPLHF.

This chain links TRBV28 with TRBJ1-2; 7 bases align to TRBD1. The CDR3 runs to 17 residues. Germline CDR1 MDHEN, CDR2 SYDVKM. V shed 6 bases, J shed 4 bases, and the junction held 17 bases outside the gene matches. Here the CDR3 reads CASSKRSYRGSPYGYTF. In DNA form, the CDR3 reads TGTGCCAGCAGCAAAAGGAGCTACAGGGGCAGTCCCTATGGCTACACCTTC.

This chain connects TRBV30 to TRBJ1-5; D uncertain. The germline CDR1 and CDR2 sequences are GTSNPN and SVGIG (reference sequence). The CDR3 contains 15 residues. Trimming removed 3 bases at V and 7 bases at J, with 19 bases between. The CDR3 nucleotides are TGTGCCTGGAGCCAGTGGACGGACCCCGGGCAGCCCCAGCATTTT. Its translation is CAWSQWTDPGQPQHF.

The J gene is TRBJ1-4, the V gene TRBV19, with D unresolved. The CDR3 has 13 amino acids. Per germline, CDR1 LNHDA and CDR2 SQIVND (reference sequence). With 5 bases removed from V and 4 bases from J, the gap between germline ends came to 8 bases. Here the CDR3 DNA reads TGTGCCAGTAGTCAAGGGCTTAATGAAAAACTGTTTTTT. Translating it yields CASSQGLNEKLFF.

The J gene is TRBJ2-3, the V gene TRBV28, with TRBD2 matching 14 bases. The CDR3 is 17 residues long. The V gene's germline CDR1 is MDHEN and CDR2 SYDVKM. Germline trimming cut 5 bases from V and 5 bases from J; bases unmatched to any gene: 9. The CDR3 is CASSSPGLAGAEDTQYF. DNA of the CDR3: TGTGCCAGCAGTAGCCCGGGACTAGCGGGAGCAGAAGATACGCAGTATTTT.